A selection of T cell receptor beta chains follows, all from one sample in a study of T-cell reconstitution after alpha-beta-depleted transplantation in children. TCRdb analysed the PCR reads with MiXCR anew, one entry per CDR3 protein. The sample carries around 600,000 distinct CDR3 sequences, about 15% recorded once. The sample here was PBMCs from the stem cell graft donor, taken from the stem cell graft. The receptors were sampled from a human donor who donated a stem cell graft to a child with acute myeloid leukemia. CDR3s include the opening cysteine and the closing phenylalanine or tryptophan. Fields, in order: D gene, J gene, V gene, clone size, CDR3 protein, CDR3 DNA. D genes are given only for firm matches. Clone size is not always given. Where it is, it says once, few, many or a class for expanded clones.

d_call: -
j_call: TRBJ2-1
v_call: TRBV5-5
clone_size: many
cdr3_aa: CASSRDGGSYNEQFF
cdr3_nt: TGTGCCAGCAGCAGGGACGGTGGCTCCTACAATGAGCAGTTCTTC

d_call: -
j_call: TRBJ2-1
v_call: TRBV29-1
clone_size: many
cdr3_aa: CSVEGAPEYNEQFF
cdr3_nt: TGCAGCGTTGAAGGGGCCCCAGAGTACAATGAGCAGTTCTTC

d_call: -
j_call: TRBJ2-1
v_call: TRBV7-2
clone_size: -
cdr3_aa: CASSLSPGAYNEQFF
cdr3_nt: TGTGCCAGCAGCTTAAGCCCGGGGGCCTACAATGAGCAGTTCTTC

d_call: TRBD1
j_call: TRBJ2-7
v_call: TRBV6-7
clone_size: -
cdr3_aa: CASSQGTGGSYEQYF
cdr3_nt: TGTGCCAGCAGTCAAGGGACAGGGGGCTCCTACGAGCAGTACTTC

d_call: -
j_call: TRBJ2-7
v_call: TRBV12-3/TRBV12-4
clone_size: many
cdr3_aa: CATSDARDLYEQYF
cdr3_nt: TGTGCCACCTCGGACGCACGGGATCTCTACGAGCAGTACTTC

d_call: -
j_call: TRBJ2-3
v_call: TRBV20-1
clone_size: few
cdr3_aa: CSARVSRGWVTQYF
cdr3_nt: TGCAGTGCTAGAGTTTCCCGGGGCTGGGTGACGCAGTATTTT

d_call: -
j_call: TRBJ1-6
v_call: TRBV5-5
clone_size: many
cdr3_aa: CASSLRQINSPLHF
cdr3_nt: TGTGCCAGCAGCTTGCGACAGATAAATTCACCCCTCCACTTT

d_call: TRBD2
j_call: TRBJ2-1
v_call: TRBV15
clone_size: many
cdr3_aa: CATLRLGRGLEQFF
cdr3_nt: TGTGCCACCCTTCGACTGGGGCGGGGGTTGGAGCAGTTCTTC

d_call: TRBD1
j_call: TRBJ2-1
v_call: TRBV30
clone_size: few
cdr3_aa: CAWSRGNPGGPEQFF
cdr3_nt: TGTGCCTGGAGTAGGGGTAACCCAGGGGGACCTGAGCAGTTCTTC

d_call: -
j_call: TRBJ2-1
v_call: TRBV6-5
clone_size: -
cdr3_aa: CASSYSPDNEQFF
cdr3_nt: TGTGCCAGCAGTTACTCACCGGACAATGAGCAGTTCTTC

d_call: TRBD2
j_call: TRBJ2-7
v_call: TRBV29-1
clone_size: many
cdr3_aa: CSARGLADHEQYF
cdr3_nt: TGCAGCGCCCGGGGACTAGCCGACCACGAGCAGTACTTC

d_call: -
j_call: TRBJ2-4
v_call: TRBV9
clone_size: -
cdr3_aa: CASSADTGGLAKNIQYF
cdr3_nt: TGTGCCAGCAGCGCCGACACAGGCGGACTAGCCAAAAACATTCAGTACTTC

d_call: -
j_call: TRBJ2-4
v_call: TRBV5-6
clone_size: -
cdr3_aa: CASSLPGNIQYF
cdr3_nt: TGTGCCAGCAGCCTCCCGGGAAACATTCAGTACTTC

d_call: -
j_call: TRBJ2-7
v_call: TRBV12-3/TRBV12-4
clone_size: many
cdr3_aa: CASAQISEQYF
cdr3_nt: TGTGCCAGCGCACAGATCTCCGAGCAGTACTTC

d_call: -
j_call: TRBJ1-1
v_call: TRBV5-5
clone_size: many
cdr3_aa: CASSLFQGKTEAFF
cdr3_nt: TGTGCCAGCAGCTTGTTCCAGGGAAAGACTGAAGCTTTCTTT

d_call: -
j_call: TRBJ2-7
v_call: TRBV20-1
clone_size: many
cdr3_aa: CSARDLNSSYEQYF
cdr3_nt: TGCAGTGCTAGAGATTTGAATAGCAGCTACGAGCAGTACTTC

d_call: -
j_call: TRBJ2-1
v_call: TRBV27
clone_size: few
cdr3_aa: CASSLWAENNEQFF
cdr3_nt: TGTGCCAGCAGTTTATGGGCAGAGAACAATGAGCAGTTCTTC

d_call: -
j_call: TRBJ2-3
v_call: TRBV5-1
clone_size: -
cdr3_aa: CASSPHDYTDTQYF
cdr3_nt: TGCGCCAGCAGCCCGCACGACTACACAGATACGCAGTATTTT

d_call: TRBD1
j_call: TRBJ1-1
v_call: TRBV28
clone_size: few
cdr3_aa: CASSSPGQHMNTEAFF
cdr3_nt: TGTGCCAGCAGTTCCCCGGGACAGCACATGAACACTGAAGCTTTCTTT

d_call: TRBD2
j_call: TRBJ2-1
v_call: TRBV12-3/TRBV12-4
clone_size: -
cdr3_aa: CASSFLGGGRGEQFF
cdr3_nt: TGTGCCAGCAGTTTCCTGGGGGGGGGAAGGGGTGAGCAGTTCTTC

d_call: -
j_call: TRBJ1-5
v_call: TRBV24-1
clone_size: few
cdr3_aa: CATSDPATDNSNQPQHF
cdr3_nt: TGTGCCACCAGTGATCCAGCGACGGATAATAGCAATCAGCCCCAGCATTTT

d_call: TRBD2
j_call: TRBJ2-5
v_call: TRBV20-1
clone_size: many
cdr3_aa: CSARKTSGGPKETQYF
cdr3_nt: TGCAGTGCTAGGAAAACTAGCGGGGGGCCTAAAGAGACCCAGTACTTC

d_call: -
j_call: TRBJ2-2
v_call: TRBV24-1
clone_size: -
cdr3_aa: CATSDLGRDGELFF
cdr3_nt: TGTGCCACCAGTGACCTTGGACGGGACGGGGAGCTGTTTTTT

d_call: -
j_call: TRBJ2-2
v_call: TRBV11-3
clone_size: once
cdr3_aa: CASSFGLELFF
cdr3_nt: TGTGCCAGCAGCTTTGGTCTTGAGCTGTTTTTT

d_call: -
j_call: TRBJ1-1
v_call: TRBV30
clone_size: -
cdr3_aa: CAWSSTTEAFF
cdr3_nt: TGTGCCTGGTCCTCCACGACTGAAGCTTTCTTT

d_call: -
j_call: TRBJ2-7
v_call: TRBV6-5
clone_size: few
cdr3_aa: CASSYSNQGWVGEQYF
cdr3_nt: TGTGCCAGCAGTTACTCGAATCAGGGCTGGGTCGGCGAGCAGTACTTC

d_call: -
j_call: TRBJ2-6
v_call: TRBV6-5
clone_size: -
cdr3_aa: CASSYSGRRSGANVLTF
cdr3_nt: TGTGCCAGCAGTTACTCGGGCCGACGCTCTGGGGCCAACGTCCTGACTTTC

d_call: TRBD1
j_call: TRBJ2-3
v_call: TRBV5-6
clone_size: -
cdr3_aa: CASSKGTGSTDTQYF
cdr3_nt: TGTGCCAGCAGCAAGGGGACAGGGAGTACAGATACGCAGTATTTT

d_call: TRBD1
j_call: TRBJ1-5
v_call: TRBV20-1
clone_size: many
cdr3_aa: CSASDRVQQPQHF
cdr3_nt: TGCAGTGCTAGCGACAGGGTCCAGCAGCCCCAGCATTTT

d_call: -
j_call: TRBJ2-3
v_call: TRBV15
clone_size: few
cdr3_aa: CATSRDSRTPTDTQYF
cdr3_nt: TGTGCCACCAGCAGAGATTCTAGGACCCCTACAGATACGCAGTATTTT

d_call: -
j_call: TRBJ2-1
v_call: TRBV12-3/TRBV12-4
clone_size: many
cdr3_aa: CASSLQHNEQFF
cdr3_nt: TGTGCCAGCAGTCTCCAGCACAATGAGCAGTTCTTC

d_call: -
j_call: TRBJ2-6
v_call: TRBV13
clone_size: many
cdr3_aa: CASTLLHSGANVLTF
cdr3_nt: TGTGCCAGCACCTTACTTCACTCTGGGGCCAACGTCCTGACTTTC

d_call: -
j_call: TRBJ2-1
v_call: TRBV5-5
clone_size: many
cdr3_aa: CASSPDSYEQFF
cdr3_nt: TGTGCCAGCAGCCCAGACAGTTATGAGCAGTTCTTC

d_call: TRBD1
j_call: TRBJ1-1
v_call: TRBV7-6
clone_size: many
cdr3_aa: CASSRDRGGEAEAFF
cdr3_nt: TGTGCCAGCAGCCGGGACAGGGGAGGAGAGGCTGAAGCTTTCTTT

d_call: -
j_call: TRBJ1-1
v_call: TRBV25-1
clone_size: -
cdr3_aa: CASGRGLTEAFF
cdr3_nt: TGTGCCAGCGGCCGGGGCCTCACTGAAGCTTTCTTT

d_call: TRBD1
j_call: TRBJ1-2
v_call: TRBV7-2
clone_size: -
cdr3_aa: CASSLTGEAYGYTF
cdr3_nt: TGTGCCAGCAGCCTAACAGGGGAGGCCTATGGCTACACCTTC

d_call: TRBD1
j_call: TRBJ1-1
v_call: TRBV6-5
clone_size: -
cdr3_aa: CASSYIQGAGSNTEAFF
cdr3_nt: TGTGCCAGCAGTTACATCCAGGGGGCCGGTTCGAACACTGAAGCTTTCTTT

d_call: TRBD2
j_call: TRBJ2-3
v_call: TRBV10-1
clone_size: few
cdr3_aa: CASSGQRGATDTQYF
cdr3_nt: TGCGCCAGCAGTGGCCAGCGGGGGGCCACAGATACGCAGTATTTT

d_call: -
j_call: TRBJ2-7
v_call: TRBV10-3
clone_size: -
cdr3_aa: CAISEGMARGSYEQYF
cdr3_nt: TGTGCCATCAGTGAAGGTATGGCAAGGGGCTCCTACGAGCAGTACTTC

d_call: TRBD1
j_call: TRBJ1-5
v_call: TRBV9
clone_size: few
cdr3_aa: CASSATTGGDNQPQHF
cdr3_nt: TGTGCCAGCAGCGCTACGACAGGGGGGGATAATCAGCCCCAGCATTTT

d_call: TRBD1
j_call: TRBJ1-1
v_call: TRBV6-2/TRBV6-3
clone_size: few
cdr3_aa: CASSYQGAARDTEAFF
cdr3_nt: TGTGCCAGCAGTTATCAGGGGGCGGCTCGGGACACTGAAGCTTTCTTT

d_call: -
j_call: TRBJ2-7
v_call: TRBV29-1
clone_size: -
cdr3_aa: CSVGRTGTSYEQYF
cdr3_nt: TGCAGCGTCGGGAGGACAGGGACCTCCTACGAGCAGTACTTC

d_call: -
j_call: TRBJ2-5
v_call: TRBV7-2
clone_size: -
cdr3_aa: CATEDLEWGGETQYF
cdr3_nt: TGTGCCACCGAAGACCTTGAGTGGGGAGGAGAGACCCAGTACTTC

d_call: -
j_call: TRBJ2-3
v_call: TRBV4-2
clone_size: few
cdr3_aa: CASSQERVGTDTQYF
cdr3_nt: TGTGCCAGCAGCCAAGAAAGGGTTGGCACAGATACGCAGTATTTT

d_call: -
j_call: TRBJ2-1
v_call: TRBV4-2
clone_size: few
cdr3_aa: CASSQGDYNEQFF
cdr3_nt: TGTGCCAGCAGCCAAGGGGACTACAATGAGCAGTTCTTC

d_call: -
j_call: TRBJ1-1
v_call: TRBV12-3/TRBV12-4
clone_size: many
cdr3_aa: CASSLAENTEAFF
cdr3_nt: TGTGCCAGCAGCTTAGCAGAGAACACTGAAGCTTTCTTT

d_call: -
j_call: TRBJ2-5
v_call: TRBV10-3
clone_size: few
cdr3_aa: CAISSHGTPLAETQYF
cdr3_nt: TGTGCCATCAGTTCTCACGGGACACCCCTGGCAGAGACCCAGTACTTC

d_call: TRBD2
j_call: TRBJ2-1
v_call: TRBV7-2
clone_size: few
cdr3_aa: CASSLALTSGGYNEQFF
cdr3_nt: TGTGCCAGCAGCTTAGCCCTCACTAGCGGGGGGTACAATGAGCAGTTCTTC

d_call: -
j_call: TRBJ1-1
v_call: TRBV7-6
clone_size: few
cdr3_aa: CASSPEDTNTEAFF
cdr3_nt: TGTGCCAGCAGCCCCGAGGATACGAACACTGAAGCTTTCTTT

d_call: TRBD2
j_call: TRBJ2-7
v_call: TRBV20-1
clone_size: few
cdr3_aa: CSASWSGSYEQYF
cdr3_nt: TGCAGTGCCTCCTGGAGCGGGAGCTACGAGCAGTACTTC

d_call: TRBD1
j_call: TRBJ1-6
v_call: TRBV7-9
clone_size: -
cdr3_aa: CASSPLGQGVLVAPLHF
cdr3_nt: TGTGCCAGCAGCCCCCTAGGACAGGGGGTCTTAGTGGCACCCCTCCACTTT